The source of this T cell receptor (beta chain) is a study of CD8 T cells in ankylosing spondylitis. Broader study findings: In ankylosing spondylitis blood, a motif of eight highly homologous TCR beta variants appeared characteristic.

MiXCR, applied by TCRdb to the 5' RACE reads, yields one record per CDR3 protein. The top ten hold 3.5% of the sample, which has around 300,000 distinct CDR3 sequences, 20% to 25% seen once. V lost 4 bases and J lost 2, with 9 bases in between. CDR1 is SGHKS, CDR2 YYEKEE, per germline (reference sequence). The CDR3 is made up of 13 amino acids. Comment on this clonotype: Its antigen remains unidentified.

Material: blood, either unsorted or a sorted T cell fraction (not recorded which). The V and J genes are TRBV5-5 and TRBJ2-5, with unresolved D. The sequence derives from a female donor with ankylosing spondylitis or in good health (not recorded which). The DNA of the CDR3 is TGTGCCAGCAGCGTCTGGGGTCAAGAGACCCAGTACTTC. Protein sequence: CASSVWGQETQYF.